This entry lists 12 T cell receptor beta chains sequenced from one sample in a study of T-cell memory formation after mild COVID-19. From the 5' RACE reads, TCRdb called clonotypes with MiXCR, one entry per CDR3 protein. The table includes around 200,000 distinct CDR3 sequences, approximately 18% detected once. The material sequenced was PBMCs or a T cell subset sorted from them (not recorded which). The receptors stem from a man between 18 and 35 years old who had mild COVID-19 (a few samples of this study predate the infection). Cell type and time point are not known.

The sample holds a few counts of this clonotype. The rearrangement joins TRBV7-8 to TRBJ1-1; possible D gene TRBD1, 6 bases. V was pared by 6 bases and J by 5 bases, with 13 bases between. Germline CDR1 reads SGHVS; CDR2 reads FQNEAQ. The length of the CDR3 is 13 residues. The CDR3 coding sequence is TGTGCCAGCAGATTCAGGGGAAGGACTGAAGCTTTCTTT. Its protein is CASRFRGRTEAFF.

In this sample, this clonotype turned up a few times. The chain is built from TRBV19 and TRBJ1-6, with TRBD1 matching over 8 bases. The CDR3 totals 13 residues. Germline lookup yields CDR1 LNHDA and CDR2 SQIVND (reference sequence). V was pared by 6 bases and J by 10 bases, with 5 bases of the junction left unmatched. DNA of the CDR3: TGTGCCAGTAGCCAGACAGGGGAATCACCCCTCCACTTT. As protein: CASSQTGESPLHF.

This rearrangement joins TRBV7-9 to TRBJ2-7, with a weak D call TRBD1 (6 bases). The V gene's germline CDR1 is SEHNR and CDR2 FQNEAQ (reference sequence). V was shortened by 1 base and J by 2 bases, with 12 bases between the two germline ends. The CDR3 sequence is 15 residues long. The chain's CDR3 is CASSLGTEVPYEQYF. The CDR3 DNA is TGTGCCAGCAGCTTAGGGACAGAAGTTCCCTACGAGCAGTACTTC.

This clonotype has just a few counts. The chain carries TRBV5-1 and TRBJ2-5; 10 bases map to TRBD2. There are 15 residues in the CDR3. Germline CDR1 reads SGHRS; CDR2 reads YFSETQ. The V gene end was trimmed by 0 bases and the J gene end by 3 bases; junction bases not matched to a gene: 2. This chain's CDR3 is CASSLASGGEETQYF. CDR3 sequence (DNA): TGCGCCAGCAGCTTGGCTAGCGGGGGCGAAGAGACCCAGTACTTC.

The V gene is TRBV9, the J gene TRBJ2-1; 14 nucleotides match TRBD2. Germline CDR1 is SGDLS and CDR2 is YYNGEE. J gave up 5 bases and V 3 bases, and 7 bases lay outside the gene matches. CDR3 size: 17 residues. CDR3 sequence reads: CASSARLAGGWNNEQFF. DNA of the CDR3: TGTGCCAGCAGCGCTAGACTAGCGGGGGGGTGGAACAATGAGCAGTTCTTC.

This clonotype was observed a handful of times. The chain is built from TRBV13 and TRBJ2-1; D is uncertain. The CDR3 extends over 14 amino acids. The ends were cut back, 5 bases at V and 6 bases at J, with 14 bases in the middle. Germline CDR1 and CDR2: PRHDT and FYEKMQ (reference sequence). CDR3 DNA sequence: TGTGCCAGCAGCCGGATGGGGTCCCGCAATGAGCAGTTCTTC. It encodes CASSRMGSRNEQFF. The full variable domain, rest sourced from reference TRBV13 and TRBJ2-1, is AAGVIQSPRHLIKEKRETATLKCYPIPRHDTVYWYQQGPGQDPQFLISFYEKMQSDKGSIPDRFSAQQFSDYHSELNMSSLELGDSALYFCASSRMGSRNEQFFGPGTRLTVL.

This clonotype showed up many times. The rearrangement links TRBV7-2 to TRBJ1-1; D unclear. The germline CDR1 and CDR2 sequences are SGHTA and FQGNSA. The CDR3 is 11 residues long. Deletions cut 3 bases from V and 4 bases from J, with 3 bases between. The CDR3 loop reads CASSFGTEAFF. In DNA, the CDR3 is TGTGCCAGCAGCTTTGGCACTGAAGCTTTCTTT.

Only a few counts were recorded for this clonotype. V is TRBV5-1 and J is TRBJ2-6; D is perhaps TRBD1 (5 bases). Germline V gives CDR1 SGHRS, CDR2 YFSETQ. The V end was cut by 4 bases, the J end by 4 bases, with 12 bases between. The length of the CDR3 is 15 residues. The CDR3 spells CASSGQGPGANVLTF. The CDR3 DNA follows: TGCGCCAGCAGCGGTCAGGGTCCCGGGGCCAACGTCCTGACTTTC.

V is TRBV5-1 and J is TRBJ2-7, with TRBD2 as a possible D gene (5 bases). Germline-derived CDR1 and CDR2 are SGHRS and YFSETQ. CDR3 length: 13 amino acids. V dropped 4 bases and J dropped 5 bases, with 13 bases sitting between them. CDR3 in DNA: TGCGCCAGCAGCGAGGGAGCAGCCCACGAGCAGTACGTC. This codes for CASSEGAAHEQYV.

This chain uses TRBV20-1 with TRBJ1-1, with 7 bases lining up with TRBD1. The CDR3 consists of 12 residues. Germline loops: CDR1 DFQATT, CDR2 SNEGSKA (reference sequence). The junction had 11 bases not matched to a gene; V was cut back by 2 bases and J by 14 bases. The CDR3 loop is CSARPDRVSGFF. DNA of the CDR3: TGCAGTGCTAGACCTGACAGGGTATCGGGCTTCTTT.

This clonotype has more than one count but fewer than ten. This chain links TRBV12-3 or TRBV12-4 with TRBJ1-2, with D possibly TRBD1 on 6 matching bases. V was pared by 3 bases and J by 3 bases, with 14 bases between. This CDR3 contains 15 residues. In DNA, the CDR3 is TGTGCCAGCAGTTTCAACGGGGGCGCTGACTATGGCTACACCTTC. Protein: CASSFNGGADYGYTF.

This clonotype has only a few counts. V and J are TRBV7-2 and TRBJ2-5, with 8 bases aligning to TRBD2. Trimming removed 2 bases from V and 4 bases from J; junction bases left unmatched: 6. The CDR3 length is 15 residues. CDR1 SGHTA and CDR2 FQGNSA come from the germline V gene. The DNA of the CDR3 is TGTGCCAGCAGCTTAAATACGGGGGGGCCAGAGACCCAGTACTTC. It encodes CASSLNTGGPETQYF. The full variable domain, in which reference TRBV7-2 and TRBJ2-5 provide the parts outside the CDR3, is GAGVSQSPSNKVTEKGKDVELRCDPISGHTALYWYRQSLGQGLEFLIYFQGNSAPDKSGLPSDRFSAERTGGSVSTLTIQRTQQEDSAVYLCASSLNTGGPETQYFGPGTRLLVL.